This T cell receptor beta chain is drawn from a study of blood T cell repertoires in COVID-19. Study-wide context: Some COVID-19 samples were acute and others convalescent; all came from the United States, Italy and Spain.

TCRdb's copy holds only in-frame clones and misses some; the assay was immunoSEQ multiplex PCR. The sample holds approximately 500,000 clones, approximately 90% seen once. V was pared by 7 bases and J by 0 bases, with 10 bases between. The CDR3 length is 13 residues. CDR1 is SGHRS and CDR2 is YFSETQ in the germline V gene. The specimen was PBMCs or T cells enriched from blood (not recorded which). The TCR was taken from a woman between 40 and 55 years old who had recovered from COVID-19. The chain has TRBV5-1 and TRBJ1-1; D is undetermined. CDR3 in amino acids: CASGPSMNTEAFF. Here the CDR3 DNA reads TGCGCCAGCGGTCCTTCTATGAACACTGAAGCTTTCTTT.